Below, 20 T cell receptor beta chains from the same sample are listed, as sequenced in a study of molecular identifiers for immune sequencing clone quantification. One entry per CDR3 protein results from TCRdb running MiXCR on the PCR reads. The sample lists more than 70,000 distinct CDR3 sequences, roughly a fifth occurring once. The specimen was naive CD8+ T cells from blood, with Jurkat cell RNA spiked in. Subset meaning: FACS-sorted CD8+CD4-CCR7+CD45RA+ naive T cells. These receptors were taken from a human donor in good health. Some libraries in this study had Jurkat cell RNA spiked in.

The CDR3 nucleotides read TGCGCCAGCAGCCAAGTAGGCGGGAAGGGCTACAATGAGCAGTTCTTC. Encoded protein: CASSQVGGKGYNEQFF. The J gene is TRBJ2-1, the V gene TRBV4-1, with TRBD2 as a possible D gene (6 bases). Looked up from germline, CDR1 is MGHRA and CDR2 is YSYEKL. Trimming pared 1 base from V and 3 bases from J, leaving 13 bases between. This CDR3 has 16 residues.

As to this clonotype: Since a much larger clone is just one base distant, this may be a read error. The chain carries TRBV7-9 and TRBJ2-5; TRBD2 might be the D (5 bases). The germline V gene encodes CDR1 SEHNR and CDR2 FQNEAQ (reference sequence). The CDR3 extends over 14 amino acids. CDR3 residues: CAGSPSGYQETQYF. In DNA form, the CDR3 reads TGTGCCGGCAGCCCTTCGGGGTACCAAGAGACCCAGTACTTC.

As regards this clonotype: A much larger clone is a single base away; this may be a read error. The chain carries TRBV25-1 and TRBJ2-7; 10 nucleotides match TRBD1. This CDR3 has 13 amino acids. Germline V gene sequence: CDR1 MGHDK, CDR2 SYGVNS. This CDR3 reads CASRGQGSCEQYF. CDR3 sequence (DNA): TGTGCCAGCAGGGGACAGGGGTCCTGCGAGCAGTACTTC.

The rearrangement links TRBV30 to TRBJ1-6; D gene unclear. The CDR3 consists of 12 residues. V dropped 2 bases and J dropped 7 bases, with 6 bases sitting between them. Germline lookup yields CDR1 GTSNPN and CDR2 SVGIG (reference sequence). CDR3 nucleotides: TGTGCCTGGAGTATAGGGAATTCACCCCTCCACTTT. As protein: CAWSIGNSPLHF.

In its sample, this clonotype was seen many times. The gene calls are TRBV12-5 and TRBJ1-1; 8 bases align to TRBD1. CDR1 and CDR2 (germline): LGHNT, FRNRAP. The CDR3 has 15 amino acids. After removal of 5 bases from V and 0 bases from J, the junction contained 5 bases not matched to a gene. In DNA, the CDR3 is TGTGCTAGTGGTACCGGACAGGGCGTGAACACTGAAGCTTTCTTT. Protein: CASGTGQGVNTEAFF.

This clonotype has only a few counts. Germline and junction disagree at one end, which may indicate a read error. The chain carries TRBV29-1 and TRBJ2-3, with D perhaps matching TRBD1 (6 bases). CDR1 SQVTM and CDR2 ANQGSEA come from the germline V gene. CDR3 length: 13 residues. The CDR3: CSLEGEFTDTQYF. The DNA for the CDR3 is TGCAGCCTTGAGGGGGAGTTCACAGATACGCAGTATTTT.

The rearrangement joins TRBV19 to TRBJ2-3; D might be TRBD1 or TRBD2, each matching 5 bases. This CDR3 comprises 16 residues. Trimming took 3 bases from V and 6 from J, leaving 19 bases between them. Germline V gene lookup returns CDR1 LNHDA and CDR2 SQIVND (reference sequence). The CDR3 protein is CASSMFFVQGGDTQYF. The CDR3, as DNA: TGTGCCAGTAGTATGTTTTTCGTGCAGGGCGGGGATACGCAGTATTTT. Full variable domain (outside the CDR3, taken from reference TRBV19 and TRBJ2-3): DGGITQSPKYLFRKEGQNVTLSCEQNLNHDAMYWYRQDPGQGLRLIYYSQIVNDFQKGDIAEGYSVSREKKESFPLTVTSAQKNPTAFYLCASSMFFVQGGDTQYFGPGTRLTVL.

A few counts support this clonotype. The chain recombines TRBV19 with TRBJ1-5, with unresolved D. The CDR3 runs 13 residues. The V gene's germline CDR1 is LNHDA and CDR2 SQIVND (reference sequence). The V gene lost 6 bases and the J gene lost 0 bases, with 6 bases spanning the gap. The CDR3 spells CASRGDSNQPQHF. The CDR3 coding sequence is TGTGCCAGTAGGGGAGATAGCAATCAGCCCCAGCATTTT.

This clonotype has at least ten counts. The V call is TRBV5-1, the J call TRBJ2-7; D may match TRBD1 or TRBD2 (5 bases each). The germline V and J ends were trimmed by 0 bases and 0 bases, with 10 bases remaining between them. The CDR3 length is 15 residues. The germline V gene encodes CDR1 SGHRS and CDR2 YFSETQ. In DNA form, the CDR3 reads TGCGCCAGCAGCTTGGCCCTGGGGACCTCCTACGAGCAGTACTTC. This codes for CASSLALGTSYEQYF.

The chain carries TRBV21-1 and TRBJ1-5. TRBV21-1 is marked as a pseudogene. The CDR3 totals 16 residues. The DNA of the CDR3 is TGTGCCAGCAGCAAAGGGCCCAGGTACAGCAATCAGCCCCAGCATTTT. This sequence encodes CASSKGPRYSNQPQHF.

The gene calls are TRBV21-1 and TRBJ2-7; TRBD2 reflects the table's D call only, with no check against the DNA. TRBV21-1 is designated a pseudogene. This CDR3 spans 15 amino acids. DNA for the CDR3: TGTGCCAGCGGAATACCGAGGGGACCAGCCTACGAGCAGTACTTC. Protein sequence: CASGIPRGPAYEQYF.

The chain is built from TRBV6-2 or TRBV6-3 and TRBJ2-5; D may correspond to TRBD1 or TRBD2 (5 bases each). This CDR3 comprises 14 residues. Germline V lookup: CDR1 MNHEY, CDR2 SVGEGT. V lost 6 bases and J 0 bases, leaving 11 bases between the germline ends. The CDR3 coding sequence is TGTGCCAGCAGCCCATGGGGGTACCAAGAGACCCAGTACTTC. Translating it yields CASSPWGYQETQYF.

This clonotype has ten or more counts. The chain carries TRBV9 and TRBJ2-2, with D maybe TRBD2 (6 bases). From germline, CDR1 is SGDLS and CDR2 YYNGEE. V lost 2 bases, J lost 1 base, and 12 bases lay in between. The CDR3 length is 16 residues. The DNA for the CDR3 is TGTGCCAGCAGCGTTAAACTAGCAGAGAACACCGGGGAGCTGTTTTTT. Encoded protein: CASSVKLAENTGELFF.

This clonotype has a count of ten or more. This chain links TRBV24-1 with TRBJ2-1; 8 bases align to TRBD2. Germline-derived CDR1 and CDR2 are KGHDR and SFDVKD. V shed 7 bases and J 5 bases; nucleotides not matched to a gene: 9. This CDR3 is built from 15 residues. The CDR3 nucleotides read TGTGCCACCAGCGCCGTGGGACTAGGAAACAATGAGCAGTTCTTC. Its translation: CATSAVGLGNNEQFF.

The chain uses TRBV19 and TRBJ2-1; D remains ambiguous. CDR3 length: 15 residues. Trimming pared 4 bases from V and 0 bases from J, leaving 10 bases between. Germline V gene data show CDR1 as LNHDA and CDR2 as SQIVND (reference sequence). The DNA of the CDR3 is TGTGCCAGTAGTACAGACTCGAGCTCCTACAATGAGCAGTTCTTC. This codes for CASSTDSSSYNEQFF.

This clonotype was counted many times. CDR3 DNA: TGTGCCAGCAGTCAATACAGGGGAACTGAAGCTTTCTTT. Its protein is CASSQYRGTEAFF. The chain joins TRBV6-5 to TRBJ1-1; 7 nucleotides match TRBD1. Germline trimming cut 5 bases from V and 5 bases from J; bases unmatched to any gene: 5. The CDR3 extends over 13 amino acids. Germline V gene data show CDR1 as MNHEY and CDR2 as SVGAGI.

In this sample, this clonotype turned up many times. CDR3 sequence reads: CSSVRTNTEAFF. DNA for the CDR3: TGCAGCTCCGTGAGGACAAACACTGAAGCTTTCTTT. The rearrangement joins TRBV29-1 to TRBJ1-1, with TRBD1 as a possible D gene (5 bases). CDR3 length: 12 amino acids. Germline V gene lookup returns CDR1 SQVTM and CDR2 ANQGSEA. V lost 8 bases to trimming and J lost 2 bases, with 12 bases between them.

On this clonotype: A much bigger clone sits one base away, suggesting this may be a read error. J is TRBJ2-1 and V is TRBV30, with D tentatively TRBD1 or TRBD2 (5 bases each). Germline V gene sequence: CDR1 GTSNPN, CDR2 SVGIG (reference sequence). The CDR3 extends over 11 amino acids. The V end was cut by 5 bases, the J end by 6 bases, with 8 bases between. CDR3 residues: CAWGGGNEQFF. The CDR3 nucleotides are TGTGCCTGGGGGGGTGGCAATGAGCAGTTCTTC.

This clonotype came up many times. The chain couples TRBV20-1 to TRBJ2-2; the match to TRBD2 covers 7 bases. CDR1 is DFQATT and CDR2 is SNEGSKA in the germline V gene (reference sequence). The CDR3 has 13 residues. The CDR3 reads CGGAGLNTGELFF. Written as DNA, the CDR3 is TGCGGGGGAGCGGGGCTCAACACCGGGGAGCTGTTTTTT.

This clonotype was recorded many times. This chain joins TRBV6-5 and TRBJ2-7, with 12 bases aligning to TRBD1. The V gene's germline CDR1 is MNHEY and CDR2 SVGAGI. V was pared by 2 bases and J by 3 bases, with 2 bases of the junction left unmatched. This CDR3 has 15 residues. CDR3 in DNA: TGTGCCAGCAGTTACGGGACAGGGGGCATCTACGAGCAGTACTTC. This encodes CASSYGTGGIYEQYF.